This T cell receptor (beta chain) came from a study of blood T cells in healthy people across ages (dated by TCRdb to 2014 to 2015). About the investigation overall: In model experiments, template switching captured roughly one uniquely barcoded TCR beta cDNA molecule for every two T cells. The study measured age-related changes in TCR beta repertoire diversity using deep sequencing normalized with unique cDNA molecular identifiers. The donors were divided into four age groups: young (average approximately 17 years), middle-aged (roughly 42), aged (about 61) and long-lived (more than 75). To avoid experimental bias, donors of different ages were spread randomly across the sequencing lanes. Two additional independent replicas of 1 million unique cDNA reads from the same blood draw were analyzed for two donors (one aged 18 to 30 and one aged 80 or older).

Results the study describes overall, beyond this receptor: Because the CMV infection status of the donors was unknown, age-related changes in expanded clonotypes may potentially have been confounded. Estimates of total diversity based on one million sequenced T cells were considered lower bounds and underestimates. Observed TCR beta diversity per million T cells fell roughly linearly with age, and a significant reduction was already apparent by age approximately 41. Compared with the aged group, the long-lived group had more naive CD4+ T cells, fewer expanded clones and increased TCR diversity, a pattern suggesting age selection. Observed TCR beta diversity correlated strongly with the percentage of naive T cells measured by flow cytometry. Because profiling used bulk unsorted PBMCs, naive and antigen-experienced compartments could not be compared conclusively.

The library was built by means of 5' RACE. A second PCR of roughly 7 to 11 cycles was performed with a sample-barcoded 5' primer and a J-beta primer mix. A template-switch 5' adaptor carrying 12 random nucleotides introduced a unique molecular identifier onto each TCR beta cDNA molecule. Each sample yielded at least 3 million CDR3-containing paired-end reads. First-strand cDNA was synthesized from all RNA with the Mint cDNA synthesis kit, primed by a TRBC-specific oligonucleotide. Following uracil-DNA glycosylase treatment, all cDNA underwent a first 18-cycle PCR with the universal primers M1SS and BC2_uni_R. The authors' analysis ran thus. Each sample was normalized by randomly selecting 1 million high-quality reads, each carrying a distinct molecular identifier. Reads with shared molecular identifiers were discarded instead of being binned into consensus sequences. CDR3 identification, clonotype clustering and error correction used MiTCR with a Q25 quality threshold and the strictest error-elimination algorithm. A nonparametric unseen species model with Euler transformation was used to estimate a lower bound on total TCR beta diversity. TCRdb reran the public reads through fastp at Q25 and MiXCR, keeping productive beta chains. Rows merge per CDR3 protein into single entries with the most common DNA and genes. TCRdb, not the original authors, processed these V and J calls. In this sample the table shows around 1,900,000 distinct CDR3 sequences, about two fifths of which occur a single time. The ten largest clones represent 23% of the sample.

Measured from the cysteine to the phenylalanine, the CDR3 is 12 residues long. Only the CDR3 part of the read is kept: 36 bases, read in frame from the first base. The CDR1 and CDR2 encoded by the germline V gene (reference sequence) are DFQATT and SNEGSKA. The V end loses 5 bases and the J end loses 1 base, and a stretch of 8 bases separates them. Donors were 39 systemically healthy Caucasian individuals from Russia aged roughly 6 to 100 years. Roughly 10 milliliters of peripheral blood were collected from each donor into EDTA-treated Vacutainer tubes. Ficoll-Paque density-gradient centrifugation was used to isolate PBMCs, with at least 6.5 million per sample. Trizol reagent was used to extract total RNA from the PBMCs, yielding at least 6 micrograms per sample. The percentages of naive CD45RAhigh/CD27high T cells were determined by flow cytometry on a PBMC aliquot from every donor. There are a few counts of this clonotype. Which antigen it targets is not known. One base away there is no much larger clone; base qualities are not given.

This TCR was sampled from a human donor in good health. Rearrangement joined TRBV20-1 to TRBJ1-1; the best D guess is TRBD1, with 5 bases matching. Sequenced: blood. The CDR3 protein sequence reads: CSAQDRNTEAFF. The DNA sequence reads TGCAGTGCTCAAGACAGGAACACTGAAGCTTTCTTT.